This is a list of T cell receptor beta chains from one sample in a study of radiotherapy plus CTLA-4 blockade in lung cancer. Produced via immunoSEQ multiplex PCR; TCRdb's table is partial and in-frame only. The sample has more than 50,000 clones, around 76% seen once. Source: peripheral blood, taken from a patient treated with radiotherapy plus ipilimumab. These receptors all come from a human donor with non-small cell lung cancer who had a complete response to radiotherapy plus ipilimumab. Each CDR3 is given with its conserved first and last residue. Each record gives: D gene, V gene, CDR3 protein. The D gene is left open where the match is weak.

D: NA; V: TRBV15; CDR3: CATSRGGQVSSYEQYF
D: NA; V: TRBV28; CDR3: CASSPAGRDSNQPQHF
D: NA; V: TRBV6-1; CDR3: CASRKTERETQYF
D: NA; V: TRBV21-1; CDR3: CASLKVWGQPSGWMNTEAFF
D: NA; V: TRBV25-1; CDR3: CASSEYLSPNARKETQYF
D: NA; V: TRBV16; CDR3: CASSQSVGGLNTEAFF
D: TRBD2; V: TRBV9; CDR3: CASSVVSGTSGETQYF
D: NA; V: TRBV9; CDR3: CASSPDSQGTYYGYTF
D: TRBD1; V: TRBV4-3; CDR3: CASSQKKVGYTGERRNTEAFF
D: NA; V: TRBV14; CDR3: CASSQDYREQFF
D: NA; V: TRBV7-8; CDR3: CASSSQSNQPQHF
D: TRBD1; V: TRBV6-6; CDR3: CASSLAGGNEQYF
D: TRBD2; V: TRBV7-2; CDR3: CASSQGLADSYEQYF
D: NA; V: TRBV21-1; CDR3: CASQSGGWMLRNQPQHF
D: TRBD1; V: TRBV7-2; CDR3: CASSLNAAGGYEQYF
D: NA; V: TRBV6-5; CDR3: CASSRGLSSGNEQYF
D: TRBD2; V: TRBV5-1; CDR3: CASSKGLAGGLETQYF
D: NA; V: TRBV27; CDR3: CASSGKTGPNYGYTF
D: NA; V: TRBV5-4; CDR3: CASSSPTSQETQYF
D: NA; V: TRBV5-6; CDR3: CASSSVGQPYGYTF
D: TRBD1; V: TRBV2; CDR3: CASSRDRGPGSMVGELFF
D: TRBD1; V: TRBV27; CDR3: CASSFRDRGRDGYTF
D: NA; V: TRBV27; CDR3: CASSKQGLSNQPQHF
D: NA; V: TRBV10-3; CDR3: CAISESGGAGEKLFF
D: TRBD1; V: TRBV7-9; CDR3: CASSSTGQSTDTQYF
D: NA; V: TRBV18; CDR3: CASSPFGDSPYEQYF
D: TRBD1; V: TRBV10-3; CDR3: CAISAGRQGAPEKLFF
D: NA; V: TRBV2; CDR3: CASSEAQGIGEQFF
D: TRBD1; V: TRBV6-1; CDR3: CASSREQGWSPLHF
D: TRBD2; V: TRBV19; CDR3: CASSILAGSSYEQYF
D: NA; V: TRBV27; CDR3: CASSLSRRGNQPQHF
D: NA; V: TRBV15; CDR3: CATSRDQGDNGELFF
D: NA; V: TRBV6-1; CDR3: CASRVQGGYEQYF
D: NA; V: TRBV2; CDR3: CASSERGAHGYTF
D: NA; V: TRBV5-1; CDR3: CASSFLGEGNGYTF
D: NA; V: TRBV28; CDR3: CASSVVGAGGTEAFF
D: TRBD1; V: TRBV4-3; CDR3: CASSQELRQGSSSYEQYF
D: TRBD2; V: TRBV15; CDR3: CATSSSGRRSDTQYF
D: NA; V: TRBV4-3; CDR3: CASSQDPKTSRMGYEQYF
D: TRBD1; V: TRBV6-1; CDR3: CASRRSGTGNEKLFF
D: NA; V: TRBV28; CDR3: CASSPSSVEANYGYTF
D: NA; V: TRBV6-5; CDR3: CASKSGGTGELFF
D: NA; V: TRBV11-3; CDR3: CASSLGTVTEAFF
D: TRBD1; V: TRBV19; CDR3: CASTGTGGNEQFF
D: NA; V: TRBV7-3; CDR3: CASSLIAAGVNEQFF
D: NA; V: TRBV10-2; CDR3: CASSVWRSEGYTF